This T cell receptor beta chain was recorded in a study of blood T cell repertoires in COVID-19. V was cut by 2 bases and J by 3 bases, with 14 bases left in between. CDR3 size: 15 residues. The germline gives CDR1 MNHEY, CDR2 SVGAGI. The data were produced by immunoSEQ multiplex PCR, yet TCRdb's version contains in-frame clones alone and is incomplete. The sample holds more than 85,000 clones, around 87% seen once. The chain couples TRBV6-5 to TRBJ2-7; no definite D call. The sequenced sample was peripheral blood. This TCR was sampled from a woman aged 50 to 60 with COVID-19, enrolled during active disease. As DNA, the CDR3 is TGTGCCAGCAGTTACGTTCAGGCCACACACTACGAGCAGTACTTC. As protein: CASSYVQATHYEQYF.